This T cell receptor beta chain was sequenced during a study of blood T cell repertoires in COVID-19. The repertoire was sequenced with immunoSEQ multiplex PCR; TCRdb's copy has only in-frame clones and lacks some. The data contain around 200,000 clones, around 85% of them singletons. Trimming cost V 8 bases and J 5 bases, with 15 bases left between them. This CDR3 is built from 13 residues. The chain combines TRBV12-3 or TRBV12-4 with TRBJ2-5, with D possibly being TRBD2 (5 bases). The sample taken for sequencing was PBMCs or T cells enriched from blood (not recorded which). This TCR was recovered from a woman aged 45 to 65 in a cohort exposed to, infected with or recovered from COVID-19 (not recorded which). CDR3 sequence: CASSLGGFETQYF. In DNA form, the CDR3 reads TGTGCCAGCTCTTTGGGCGGGTTTGAGACCCAGTACTTC.